This TCR beta chain derives from a study of sequential checkpoint blockade in melanoma (dated by TCRdb to the late 2010s). Background on the whole study: Using 1:1 randomization, the trial assigned patients either to first-line nivolumab followed by ipilimumab (arm A) or to ipilimumab followed by nivolumab (arm B). Maintenance nivolumab came after each of the two trial sequences. General study outcomes and caveats: The response-prediction model combining TCR metrics and mutation burden needs validation in larger, independent patient cohorts.

This clone has a handful of counts. The antigen it recognizes is unknown. No qualities accompany the bases; no much larger clone lies one base away. TCRbeta CDR3 regions were immunosequenced from genomic DNA with the immunoSEQ Assay. Prior to high-throughput sequencing, genomic DNA was amplified by bias-controlled multiplex PCR. The study's own analysis went as follows. To quantify the absolute abundance of each unique TCRbeta CDR3 region, the sequences were collapsed and filtered. Clonality, defined as 1 minus Pielou's evenness, was calculated using only productive rearrangements. A previously published method was used to identify clones whose frequencies were significantly greater in on-treatment samples than in baseline samples. Sourced from immuneACCESS, this table was stored by TCRdb with only in-frame sequences that have V and J called. A share of the clones is absent; for the studies checked, an unresolved V gene accounts for under half, and the remainder has no known explanation. V and J calls and clone size follow that table, whereas D and trimming were derived from the DNA. The table for this sample lists more than 9,000 clones; more than 60% of them were counted only once. Of the sample, 10% falls within the top ten clones.

In the paper's terms, the treatment or condition label means: randomized to nivolumab then ipilimumab (arm A) or the reverse (arm B). None of the patients in the trial had previously been given DNA-damaging chemotherapy. Thawed PBMCs were sorted on a FACS Aria II flow cytometer to isolate live CD3+CD8+ cells negative for CD19 and CD56. CheckMate 064, a randomized, open-label phase II trial of sequential checkpoint blockade, was the source of the samples, all of which came from patients with melanoma. Peripheral blood mononuclear cells were collected by leukapheresis, purified with Ficoll-Paque, and frozen in human serum with approximately 10% DMSO. Immediately after sorting, the purity of the sorted blood CD3+CD8+ cells was confirmed to be >95%, and DNA was then extracted. CDR1 SEHNR and CDR2 FQNEAQ were looked up in the germline V gene (reference sequence). Trimming takes 4 bases from V and 2 bases from J, and the germline ends sit 16 bases apart. The CDR3, cysteine through phenylalanine, is 16 amino acids long. Left in the record is the CDR3 DNA by itself, 48 bases read in frame from the first base.

The sequence came from a human donor with melanoma. Sample: CD8+ T cells sorted from blood (inferred from file names), taken from a patient given nivolumab and ipilimumab in sequence. The receptor chain draws on TRBV7-9 and TRBJ2-3, with a weak D call of TRBD1 (6 bases match). The nucleotides read TGTGCCAGCAGCTCTAACCGGGACACCTACACAGATACGCAGTATTTT. The resulting protein is CASSSNRDTYTDTQYF.